This TCR beta chain originates from a study of patients and donors after allogeneic stem cell transplantation. CDR3 length: 15 residues. Looked up from germline, CDR1 is SEHNR and CDR2 is FQNEAQ (reference sequence). Deletions cut 4 bases from V and 4 bases from J, with 14 bases between. TCRdb reprocessed the RT-PCR reads via MiXCR and lists one record per CDR3 protein. The repertoire consists of hundreds of thousands of distinct CDR3 sequences, with under 20% occurring once and the leading ten covering 7.2%. Sequencing input: blood, either unsorted or a sorted T cell fraction (not recorded which). The receptor comes from a human donor who was either an allogeneic HSCT recipient or a stem cell or donor lymphocyte infusion donor (not recorded which). It is not recorded whose cells these are; they may come from a transplant donor. The chain has TRBV7-9 and TRBJ2-1; perhaps TRBD1 as D (6 bases). The CDR3 region is CASSSPGDRYNEQFF. For the CDR3, the DNA is TGTGCCAGCAGCTCCCCAGGGGATCGGTACAATGAGCAGTTCTTC.